This note documents a single T cell receptor (beta chain) sequence. The sample is drawn from a study of blood T cell repertoires in COVID-19. About the study: Both acute and convalescent COVID-19 samples were obtained from the United States, Italy and Spain. T cells, B-cell-depleted T cells, or PBMCs supplied cDNA or gDNA.

Followed longitudinally, the Seattle patients had been enrolled during active infection. The CDR3 loop spans 16 amino acids. Looked up from germline, CDR1 is SGHRS and CDR2 is YFSETQ. The trim removed 4 bases at V and 1 base at J, leaving 9 bases unmatched. This table comes from immunoSEQ multiplex PCR, and its TCRdb copy is limited to in-frame clones, with some not included. The sample carries approximately 280,000 clones, less than 85% recorded once. The sequencing sample was made of peripheral blood. The J gene is TRBJ2-5, the V gene TRBV5-1; 8 bases match TRBD1. The sequence was obtained from a human donor with COVID-19, enrolled during active disease. The donor label of this sample is uncertain. CDR3 loop: CASSGPLGQGQETQYF. The CDR3 nucleotides are TGCGCCAGCAGCGGTCCCCTCGGACAGGGCCAAGAGACCCAGTACTTC.